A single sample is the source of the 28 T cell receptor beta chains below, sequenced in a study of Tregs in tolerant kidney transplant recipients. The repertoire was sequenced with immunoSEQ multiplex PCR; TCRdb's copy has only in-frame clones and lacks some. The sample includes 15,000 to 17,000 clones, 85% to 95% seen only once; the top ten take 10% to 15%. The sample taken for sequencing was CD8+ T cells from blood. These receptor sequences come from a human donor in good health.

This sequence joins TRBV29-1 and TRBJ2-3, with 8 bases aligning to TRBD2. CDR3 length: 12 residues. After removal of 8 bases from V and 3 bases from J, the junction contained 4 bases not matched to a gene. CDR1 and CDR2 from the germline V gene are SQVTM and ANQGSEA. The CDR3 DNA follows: TGCAGCTTGCAGCGGGAGACAGATACGCAGTATTTT. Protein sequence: CSLQRETDTQYF.

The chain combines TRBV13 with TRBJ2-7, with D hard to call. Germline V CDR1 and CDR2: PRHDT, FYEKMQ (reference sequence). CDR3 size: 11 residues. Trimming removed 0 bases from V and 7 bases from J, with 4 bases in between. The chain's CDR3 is CASSLGREQYF. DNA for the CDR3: TGTGCCAGCAGCTTAGGGCGTGAGCAGTACTTC.

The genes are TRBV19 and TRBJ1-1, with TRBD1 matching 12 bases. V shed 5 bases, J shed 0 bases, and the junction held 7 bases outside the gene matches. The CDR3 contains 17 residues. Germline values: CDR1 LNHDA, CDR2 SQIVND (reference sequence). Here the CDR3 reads CASSAGQGAWMNTEAFF. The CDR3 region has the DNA TGTGCCAGTAGTGCGGGACAGGGGGCTTGGATGAACACTGAAGCTTTCTTT.

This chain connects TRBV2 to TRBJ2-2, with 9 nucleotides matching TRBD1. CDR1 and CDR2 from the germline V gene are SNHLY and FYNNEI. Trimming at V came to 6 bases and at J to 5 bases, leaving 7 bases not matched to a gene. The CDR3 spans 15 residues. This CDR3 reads CASRAGTGITGELFF. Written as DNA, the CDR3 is TGTGCCAGCAGGGCCGGGACAGGGATTACCGGGGAGCTGTTTTTT.

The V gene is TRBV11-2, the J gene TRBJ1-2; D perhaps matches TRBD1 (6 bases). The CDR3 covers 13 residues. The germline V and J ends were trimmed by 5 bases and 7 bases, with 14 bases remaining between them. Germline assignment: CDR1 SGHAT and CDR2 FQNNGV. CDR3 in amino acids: CASSIYTGFGYTF. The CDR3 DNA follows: TGTGCCAGCAGCATCTATACAGGGTTTGGCTACACCTTC.

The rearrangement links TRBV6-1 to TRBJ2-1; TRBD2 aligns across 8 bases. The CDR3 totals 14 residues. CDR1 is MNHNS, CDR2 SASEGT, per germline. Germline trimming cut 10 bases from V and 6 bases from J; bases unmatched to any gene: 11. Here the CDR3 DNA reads TGTGCCACCCAAGGGAGCGGGAGCCTCAATGAGCAGTTCTTC. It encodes CATQGSGSLNEQFF.

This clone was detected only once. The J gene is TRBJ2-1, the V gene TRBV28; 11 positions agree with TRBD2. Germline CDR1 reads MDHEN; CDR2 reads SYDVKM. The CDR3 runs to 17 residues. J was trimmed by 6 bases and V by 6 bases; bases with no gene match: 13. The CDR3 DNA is TGTGCCAGCAGCCCGCCCATCCTAGCGGGAGGCAGCAATGAGCAGTTCTTC. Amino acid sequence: CASSPPILAGGSNEQFF.

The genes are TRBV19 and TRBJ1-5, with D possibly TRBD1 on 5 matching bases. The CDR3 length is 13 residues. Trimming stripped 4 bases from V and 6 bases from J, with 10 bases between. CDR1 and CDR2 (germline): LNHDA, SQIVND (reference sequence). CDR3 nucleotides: TGTGCCAGTAGTACCACAGGTTCTCAGCCCCAGCATTTT. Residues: CASSTTGSQPQHF.

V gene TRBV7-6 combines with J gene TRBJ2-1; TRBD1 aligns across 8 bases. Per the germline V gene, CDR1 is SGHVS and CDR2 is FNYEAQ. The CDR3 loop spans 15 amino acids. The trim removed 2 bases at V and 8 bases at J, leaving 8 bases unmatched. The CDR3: CASSLHRQGFYEQFF. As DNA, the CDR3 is TGTGCCAGCAGCTTACACCGACAGGGGTTTTATGAGCAGTTCTTC. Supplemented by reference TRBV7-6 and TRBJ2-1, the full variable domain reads GAGVSQSPRYKVTKRGQDVALRCDPISGHVSLYWYRQALGQGPEFLTYFNYEAQQDKSGLPNDRFSAERPEGSISTLTIQRTEQRDSAMYRCASSLHRQGFYEQFFGPGTRLTVL.

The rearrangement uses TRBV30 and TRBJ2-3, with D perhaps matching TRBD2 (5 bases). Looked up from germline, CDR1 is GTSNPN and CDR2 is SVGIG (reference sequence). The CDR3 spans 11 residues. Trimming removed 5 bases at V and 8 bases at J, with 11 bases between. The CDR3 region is CAWETRFTQYF. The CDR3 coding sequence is TGTGCCTGGGAAACTAGATTTACGCAGTATTTT.

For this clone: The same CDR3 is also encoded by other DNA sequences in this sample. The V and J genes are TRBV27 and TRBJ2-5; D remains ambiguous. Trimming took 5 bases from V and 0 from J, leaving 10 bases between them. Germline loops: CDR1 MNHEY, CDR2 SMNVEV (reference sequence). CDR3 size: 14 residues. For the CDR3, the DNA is TGTGCCAGCAGTCCAGACTGGTACCAAGAGACCCAGTACTTC. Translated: CASSPDWYQETQYF.

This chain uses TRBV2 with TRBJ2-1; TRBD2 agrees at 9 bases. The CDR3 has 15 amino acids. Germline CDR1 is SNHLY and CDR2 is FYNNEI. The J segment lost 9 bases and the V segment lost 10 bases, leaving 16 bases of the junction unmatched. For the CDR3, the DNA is TGTGCCATGAACTTCGGGACTAGCAACTCGGGTGAGCAGTTCTTC. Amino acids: CAMNFGTSNSGEQFF.

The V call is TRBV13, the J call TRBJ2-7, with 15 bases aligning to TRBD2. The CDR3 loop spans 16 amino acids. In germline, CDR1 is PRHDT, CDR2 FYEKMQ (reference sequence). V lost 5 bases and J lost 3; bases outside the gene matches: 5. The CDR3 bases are TGTGCCAGCAGCCATTGGACTAGCGGGGGGGGCTACGAGCAGTACTTC. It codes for CASSHWTSGGGYEQYF.

CDR3 sequence (DNA): TGTGCCAGCAGCCCAAAGGGGAGCTCTGGAAACACCATATATTTT. This codes for CASSPKGSSGNTIYF. The V gene is TRBV7-6, the J gene TRBJ1-3; perhaps TRBD1 as D (5 bases). With 5 bases removed from V and 0 bases from J, the gap between germline ends came to 11 bases. Germline V gene data show CDR1 as SGHVS and CDR2 as FNYEAQ. CDR3 size: 15 residues.

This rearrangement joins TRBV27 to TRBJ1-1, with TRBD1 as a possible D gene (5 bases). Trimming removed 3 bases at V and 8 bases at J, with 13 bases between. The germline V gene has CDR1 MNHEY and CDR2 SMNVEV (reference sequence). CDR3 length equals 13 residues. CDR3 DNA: TGTGCCAGCAGTTTTGGGGCAGCCTCAGAAGCTTTCTTT. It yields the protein CASSFGAASEAFF.

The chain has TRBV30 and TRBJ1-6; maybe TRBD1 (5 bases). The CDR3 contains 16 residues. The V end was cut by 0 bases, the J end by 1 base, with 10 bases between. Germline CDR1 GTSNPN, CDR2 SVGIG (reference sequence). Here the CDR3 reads CAWSVAGLSYNSPLHF. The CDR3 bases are TGTGCCTGGAGTGTAGCAGGGTTATCCTATAATTCACCCCTCCACTTT.

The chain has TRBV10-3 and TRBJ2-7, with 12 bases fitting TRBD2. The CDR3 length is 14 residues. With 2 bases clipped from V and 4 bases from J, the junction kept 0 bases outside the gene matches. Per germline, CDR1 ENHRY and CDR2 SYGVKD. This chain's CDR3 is CAISEGLAGYEQYF. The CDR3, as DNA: TGTGCCATCAGTGAGGGACTAGCGGGGTACGAGCAGTACTTC.

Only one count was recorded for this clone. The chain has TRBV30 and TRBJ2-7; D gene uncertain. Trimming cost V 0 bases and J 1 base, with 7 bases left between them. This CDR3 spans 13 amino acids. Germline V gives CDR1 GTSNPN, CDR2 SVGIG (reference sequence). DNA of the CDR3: TGTGCCTGGAGTGTAGGGTGGTCCTACGAGCAGTACTTC. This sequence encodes CAWSVGWSYEQYF.

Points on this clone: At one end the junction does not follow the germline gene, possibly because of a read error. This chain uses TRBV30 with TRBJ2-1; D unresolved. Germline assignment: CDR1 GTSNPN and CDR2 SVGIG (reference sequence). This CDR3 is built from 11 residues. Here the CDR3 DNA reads TGTGCCTGGAGTCTTGGGTCTTGGCGCCTCTTC. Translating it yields CAWSLGSWRLF.

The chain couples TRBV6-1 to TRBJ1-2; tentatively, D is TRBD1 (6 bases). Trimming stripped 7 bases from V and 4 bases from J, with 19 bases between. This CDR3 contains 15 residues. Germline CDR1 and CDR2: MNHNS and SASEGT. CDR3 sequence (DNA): TGTGCCAGCACACATCACGGGGGCCTCGGCTATGGCTACACCTTC. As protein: CASTHHGGLGYGYTF.

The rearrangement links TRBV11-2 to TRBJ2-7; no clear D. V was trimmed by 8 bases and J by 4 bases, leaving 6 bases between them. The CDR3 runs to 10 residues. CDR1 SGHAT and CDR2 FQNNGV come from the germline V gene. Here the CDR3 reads CASSDYEQYF. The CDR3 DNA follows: TGTGCCAGCTCCGATTACGAGCAGTACTTC.

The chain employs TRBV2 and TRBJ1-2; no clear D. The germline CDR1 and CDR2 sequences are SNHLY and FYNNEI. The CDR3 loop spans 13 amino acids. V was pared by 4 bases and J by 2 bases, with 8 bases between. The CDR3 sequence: CASSGQENYGYTF. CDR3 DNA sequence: TGTGCCAGCAGTGGTCAGGAGAACTATGGCTACACCTTC.

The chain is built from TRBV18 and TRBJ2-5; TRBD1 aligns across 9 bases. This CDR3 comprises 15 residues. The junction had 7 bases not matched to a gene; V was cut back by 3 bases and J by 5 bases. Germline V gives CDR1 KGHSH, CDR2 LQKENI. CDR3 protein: CASSPTGGAGETQYF. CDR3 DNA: TGTGCCAGCTCACCCACAGGGGGCGCGGGGGAGACCCAGTACTTC.

CDR3 in DNA: TGCGCCAGCAGTCCCGGGAGAACGCACTATGGCTACACCTTC. Amino acids: CASSPGRTHYGYTF. The J gene is TRBJ1-2, the V gene TRBV10-1, with D uncertain. This CDR3 has 14 residues. Trimming cost V 5 bases and J 3 bases, with 13 bases left between them. Germline values: CDR1 WNHNN, CDR2 SYGVQD (reference sequence).

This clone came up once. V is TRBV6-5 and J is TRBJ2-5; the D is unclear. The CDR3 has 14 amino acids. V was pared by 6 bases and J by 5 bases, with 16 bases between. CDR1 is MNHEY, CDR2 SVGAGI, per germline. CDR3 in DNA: TGTGCCAGCAGCGCCCCGATGGCCCCGGAGACCCAGTACTTC. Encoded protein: CASSAPMAPETQYF.

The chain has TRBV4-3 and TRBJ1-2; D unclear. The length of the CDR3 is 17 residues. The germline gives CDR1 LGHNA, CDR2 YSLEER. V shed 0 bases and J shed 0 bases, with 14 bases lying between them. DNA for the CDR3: TGCGCCAGCAGCCAAGATAGGAGCCTTATAGCTAACTATGGCTACACCTTC. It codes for CASSQDRSLIANYGYTF.

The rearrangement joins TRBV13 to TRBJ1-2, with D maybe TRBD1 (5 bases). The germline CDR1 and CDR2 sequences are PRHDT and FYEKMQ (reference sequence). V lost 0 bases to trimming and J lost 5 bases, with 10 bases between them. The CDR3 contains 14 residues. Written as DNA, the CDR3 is TGTGCCAGCAGCTTAGGGACAGAATATTATGGCTACACCTTC. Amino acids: CASSLGTEYYGYTF.

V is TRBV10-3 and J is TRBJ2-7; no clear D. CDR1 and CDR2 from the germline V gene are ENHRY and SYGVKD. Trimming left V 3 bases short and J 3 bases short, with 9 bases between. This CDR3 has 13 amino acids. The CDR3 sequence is CAISEYLGYEQYF. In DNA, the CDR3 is TGTGCCATCAGTGAATACCTAGGCTACGAGCAGTACTTC.